The clone carrying this TCR beta chain turned up a few times. TCRdb reprocessed the RT-PCR reads with MiXCR, giving one entry per CDR3 protein. The sample records around 570,000 distinct CDR3 sequences, approximately 10% being singletons. The data belong to a study of response to subunit inactivated influenza vaccine. V lost 8 bases and J 6 bases, leaving 14 bases between the germline ends. The CDR3 sequence is 13 residues long. Germline V lookup: CDR1 SGHTA, CDR2 FQGNSA. In addition, the sample was reused for a study of T cells expressing NK-cell markers. According to that study: The authors made TCR beta cDNA libraries by 5'RACE template switching. This switching added a universal primer site and UMIs. TCR beta repertoires came from sorted CD3+CD56+NKG2C+, CD3+CD56+NKG2C- and CD3+CD56-NKG2C+ T cells. The share of CD8+ T cells held by dominant NKG2C+ clonotypes was about 1.0-8% in about 6 donors. Leadership of the CD3+CD56-NKG2C+ fraction also belonged to these clonotypes in several donors.

This TCR came from a man in his fifties or sixties who received an inactivated influenza vaccine. The chain recombines TRBV7-2 with TRBJ2-1; the D gene is possibly TRBD2 (5 bases). The sample here was PBMCs from blood, taken on the day of vaccination. CDR3 protein: CASSWRSPNEQFF. In nucleotides, the CDR3 is TGTGCCAGCTCGTGGAGGAGTCCCAATGAGCAGTTCTTC.